These 22 T cell receptor beta chains were sequenced from one sample in a study of cytomegalovirus exposure and HLA in healthy donors. The PCR contained 60 Vbeta and 13 Jbeta primers. Sequencing was performed with immunoSEQ multiplex PCR; in TCRdb, only in-frame clones are kept and a portion is missing. The repertoire holds fewer than 200,000 clones, with 75% to 80% as singletons. Specimen: PBMCs. Receptor source: a woman in her 30s in good health and CMV-seropositive.

The genes are TRBV7-3 and TRBJ2-2; tentative D call: TRBD1 (6 bases). Per germline, CDR1 SGHTA and CDR2 FQGTGA. V lost 2 bases, J lost 0 bases, and 10 bases lay in between. This CDR3 comprises 16 residues. The CDR3 reads CASSLLGGTNTGELFF. The CDR3 coding sequence is TGTGCCAGCAGCTTACTAGGGGGTACGAACACCGGGGAGCTGTTTTTT.

The V call is TRBV2, the J call TRBJ2-7; tentative D call: TRBD2 (6 bases). Trimming took off 8 bases at V and 7 bases at J, with 21 bases between the two ends. This CDR3 contains 14 residues. Germline V gene data show CDR1 as SNHLY and CDR2 as FYNNEI. The CDR3 loop is CASHPGEASKEQYF. DNA for the CDR3: TGTGCCAGCCACCCTGGGGAGGCCTCTAAGGAGCAGTACTTC.

The chain links TRBV28 to TRBJ2-3; 12 nucleotides line up with TRBD2. The trim removed 5 bases at V and 5 bases at J, leaving 8 bases unmatched. From germline, CDR1 is MDHEN and CDR2 SYDVKM. This CDR3 has 16 amino acids. CDR3 DNA sequence: TGTGCCAGCAGTGAGACTAGCGGGAGTAACCTAGATACGCAGTATTTT. Encoded protein: CASSETSGSNLDTQYF.

V usage is TRBV6-5 and J usage is TRBJ1-4, with 8 bases lining up with TRBD1. The CDR3 has 14 amino acids. Trimming cost V 3 bases and J 6 bases; bases outside gene matches: 3. Per germline, CDR1 MNHEY and CDR2 SVGAGI. CDR3 region: CASSYGQGDEKLFF. CDR3 in DNA: TGTGCCAGCAGTTATGGACAGGGAGATGAAAAACTGTTTTTT.

J is TRBJ1-2 and V is TRBV5-4; D gene unclear. Trimming took 6 bases from V and 1 from J, leaving 13 bases between them. The germline CDR1 and CDR2 sequences are SGHNT and YYREEE (reference sequence). The CDR3 consists of 14 residues. The CDR3 loop is CASTPEPINYGYTF. As DNA, the CDR3 is TGTGCCAGCACCCCCGAGCCGATTAACTATGGCTACACCTTC.

The chain couples TRBV7-2 to TRBJ2-7; a weak D match, TRBD2 (6 bases). Germline lookup yields CDR1 SGHTA and CDR2 FQGNSA. The ends were cut back, 3 bases at V and 3 bases at J, with 21 bases in the middle. The CDR3 totals 17 residues. CDR3 nucleotide sequence: TGTGCCAGCAGCTTCCCGGTTAGTGGGAGGTCCAACTACGAGCAGTACTTC. It is translated as CASSFPVSGRSNYEQYF.

This clone was seen a few times. The chain employs TRBV18 and TRBJ1-6; possibly TRBD1 for D (5 bases). The CDR3 is made up of 17 amino acids. The V and J ends lost 5 bases and 8 bases respectively, with 22 bases between them. The germline CDR1 and CDR2 sequences are KGHSH and LQKENI. CDR3 loop: CASSLRPPGDAYSPLHF. CDR3 nucleotide sequence: TGTGCCAGCTCATTGCGACCACCGGGGGATGCCTATTCACCCCTCCACTTT.

The chain has TRBV7-9 and TRBJ2-5; 7 bases are shared with TRBD1. J lost 3 bases, V lost 5 bases, and 9 bases had no gene match. The germline CDR1 and CDR2 sequences are SEHNR and FQNEAQ (reference sequence). This CDR3 spans 15 amino acids. The CDR3 sequence: CASSLNRDRKETQYF. The CDR3 DNA sequence: TGTGCCAGCAGCCTTAACCGGGACAGAAAAGAGACCCAGTACTTC.

CDR3 coding DNA: TGCGCCAGCAGCGCGGGAAGACTAGCGGGCTCCTACAATGAGCAGTTCTTC. Translating gives CASSAGRLAGSYNEQFF. The gene calls are TRBV5-1 and TRBJ2-1, with 10 nucleotides matching TRBD2. Germline lookup yields CDR1 SGHRS and CDR2 YFSETQ. Trimming took 4 bases from V and 0 from J; bases not matched to a gene: 7. The CDR3 runs to 17 residues. The full variable domain, in which reference TRBV5-1 and TRBJ2-1 provide the parts outside the CDR3, is KAGVTQTPRYLIKTRGQQVTLSCSPISGHRSVSWYQQTPGQGLQFLFEYFSETQRNKGNFPGRFSGRQFSNSRSEMNVSTLELGDSALYLCASSAGRLAGSYNEQFFGPGTRLTVL.

The chain links TRBV6-1 to TRBJ2-3; 8 nucleotides match TRBD1. The trim removed 3 bases at V and 3 bases at J, leaving 2 bases unmatched. Germline V gives CDR1 MNHNS, CDR2 SASEGT. This CDR3 contains 14 residues. CDR3 DNA: TGTGCCAGCAGTGATGGACAGGGAACAGATACGCAGTATTTT. This codes for CASSDGQGTDTQYF.

This clone was detected only a few times. The chain has TRBV19 and TRBJ2-1; TRBD2 might be the D (6 bases). Trimming cost V 6 bases and J 4 bases, with 19 bases left between them. In germline, CDR1 is LNHDA, CDR2 SQIVND (reference sequence). This CDR3 is built from 16 residues. CDR3 loop: CASSPSGTRGYNEQFF. The CDR3 nucleotides are TGTGCCAGTAGCCCTTCGGGGACTCGGGGGTACAATGAGCAGTTCTTC.

The chain employs TRBV30 and TRBJ1-5, with D maybe TRBD1 (6 bases). This CDR3 is built from 13 residues. Germline V gene data show CDR1 as GTSNPN and CDR2 as SVGIG (reference sequence). V was cut by 7 bases and J by 4 bases, with 14 bases left in between. The chain's CDR3 is CASSPTGNQPQHF. CDR3 DNA sequence: TGTGCCTCCTCCCCTACAGGGAATCAGCCCCAGCATTTT.

There are a few counts of this clone. The V and J genes are TRBV4-1 and TRBJ2-7; 9 bases match TRBD2. Germline lookup yields CDR1 MGHRA and CDR2 YSYEKL. With 5 bases clipped from V and 1 base from J, the junction kept 6 bases outside the gene matches. The CDR3 runs 15 residues. CDR3 amino acids: CASSYQRGASYEQYF. In nucleotides, the CDR3 is TGCGCCAGCAGCTACCAGCGGGGGGCTTCCTACGAGCAGTACTTC.

The CDR3 DNA sequence: TGTGCCAGCAGCCCCCTCACAGGGATGGGCTCACCCCTCCACTTT. Its translation is CASSPLTGMGSPLHF. The chain couples TRBV7-9 to TRBJ1-6; D may be TRBD1 (6 bases). Germline loops: CDR1 SEHNR, CDR2 FQNEAQ (reference sequence). The length of the CDR3 is 15 residues. V was shortened by 5 bases and J by 10 bases, with 18 bases between the two germline ends.

The chain joins TRBV5-6 to TRBJ2-3, with 8 nucleotides matching TRBD2. The CDR3 loop spans 15 amino acids. Looked up from germline, CDR1 is SGHDT and CDR2 is YYEEEE. The junction had 3 bases not matched to a gene; V was cut back by 0 bases and J by 3 bases. The CDR3 loop is CASSLVAGGTDTQYF. CDR3 in DNA: TGTGCCAGCAGCTTGGTGGCGGGGGGAACAGATACGCAGTATTTT. Full variable domain (outside the CDR3, taken from reference TRBV5-6 and TRBJ2-3): DAGVTQSPTHLIKTRGQQVTLRCSPKSGHDTVSWYQQALGQGPQFIFQYYEEEERQRGNFPDRFSGHQFPNYSSELNVNALLLGDSALYLCASSLVAGGTDTQYFGPGTRLTVL.

The chain is built from TRBV19 and TRBJ2-2; unclear D gene. The CDR3 consists of 11 residues. Germline CDR1 reads LNHDA; CDR2 reads SQIVND (reference sequence). V lost 4 bases, J lost 12 bases, and 9 bases lay in between. The CDR3, as DNA: TGTGCCAGTAGTAGTGGTTACAAGCTGTTTTTT. Translating it yields CASSSGYKLFF.

This chain connects TRBV2 to TRBJ2-7, with D possibly being TRBD1 (5 bases). Germline V gene sequence: CDR1 SNHLY, CDR2 FYNNEI. The ends were cut back, 7 bases at V and 5 bases at J, with 15 bases in the middle. The CDR3 runs to 13 residues. The CDR3 sequence is CASNPRGADEQYF. DNA for the CDR3: TGTGCCAGCAATCCTAGGGGCGCGGACGAGCAGTACTTC. The full variable domain, with the rest looked up from reference TRBV2 and TRBJ2-7, is EPEVTQTPSHQVTQMGQEVILRCVPISNHLYFYWYRQILGQKVEFLVSFYNNEISEKSEIFDDQFSVERPDGSNFTLKIRSTKLEDSAMYFCASNPRGADEQYFGPGTRLTVT.

The CDR3 protein is CASNEQGTNIQYF. In DNA, the CDR3 is TGTGCCAGCAATGAACAGGGAACAAACATTCAGTACTTC. J is TRBJ2-4 and V is TRBV28; D perhaps matches TRBD1 (6 bases). Per the germline V gene, CDR1 is MDHEN and CDR2 is SYDVKM. This CDR3 is built from 13 residues. The ends were cut back, 7 bases at V and 6 bases at J, with 13 bases in the middle.

This sequence joins TRBV6-5 and TRBJ1-4, with D possibly being TRBD1 (5 bases). Germline-derived CDR1 and CDR2 are MNHEY and SVGAGI. V dropped 6 bases and J dropped 0 bases, with 8 bases sitting between them. This CDR3 contains 14 residues. CDR3 DNA sequence: TGTGCCAGCAGACCAGGGCCAACTAATGAAAAACTGTTTTTT. The encoded protein is CASRPGPTNEKLFF.

The CDR3: CASSSTGGTEAFF. Here the CDR3 DNA reads TGTGCCAGCAGCTCTACAGGGGGCACTGAAGCTTTCTTT. The chain employs TRBV6-1 and TRBJ1-1; TRBD1 agrees at 8 bases. Germline CDR1 is MNHNS and CDR2 is SASEGT. Trimming at V came to 6 bases and at J to 4 bases, leaving 4 bases not matched to a gene. CDR3 length: 13 amino acids.

This chain joins TRBV10-3 and TRBJ2-2; TRBD2 matches at 8 bases. V dropped 10 bases and J dropped 4; count of bases not matched to a gene: 5. The length of the CDR3 is 13 residues. Per germline, CDR1 ENHRY and CDR2 SYGVKD. CDR3 protein: CATPGGSTGELFF. The CDR3 bases are TGTGCCACCCCGGGGGGGTCCACCGGGGAGCTGTTTTTT.

V and J are TRBV27 and TRBJ2-5; D is undetermined. The DNA end lines up better with TRBJ2-7; the J call may be wrong. CDR1 and CDR2 from the germline V gene are MNHEY and SMNVEV (reference sequence). The CDR3 runs 14 residues. CDR3 nucleotides: TGTGCCAGCAGTTTATCGACTCCCCTCTACGAGCAGTACTTC. Protein sequence: CASSLSTPLYEQYF.